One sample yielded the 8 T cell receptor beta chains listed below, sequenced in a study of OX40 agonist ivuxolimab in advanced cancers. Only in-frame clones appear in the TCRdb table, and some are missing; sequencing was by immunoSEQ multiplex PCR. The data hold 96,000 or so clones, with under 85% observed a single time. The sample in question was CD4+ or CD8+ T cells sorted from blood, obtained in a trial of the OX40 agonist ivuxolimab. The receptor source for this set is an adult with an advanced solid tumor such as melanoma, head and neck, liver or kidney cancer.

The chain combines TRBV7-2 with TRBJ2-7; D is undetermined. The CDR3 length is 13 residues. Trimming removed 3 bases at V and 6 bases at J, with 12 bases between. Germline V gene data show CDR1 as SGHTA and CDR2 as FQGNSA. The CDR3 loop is CASSFFLTSEQYF. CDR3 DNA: TGTGCCAGCAGCTTTTTTCTCACGAGCGAGCAGTACTTC.

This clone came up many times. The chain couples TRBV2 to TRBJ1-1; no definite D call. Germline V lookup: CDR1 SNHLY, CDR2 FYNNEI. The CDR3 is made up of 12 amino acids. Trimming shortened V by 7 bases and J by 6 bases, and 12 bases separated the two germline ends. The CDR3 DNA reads TGTGCCAGCAACCCCGCATCCCCTGAAGCTTTCTTT. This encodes CASNPASPEAFF. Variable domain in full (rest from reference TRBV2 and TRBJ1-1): EPEVTQTPSHQVTQMGQEVILRCVPISNHLYFYWYRQILGQKVEFLVSFYNNEISEKSEIFDDQFSVERPDGSNFTLKIRSTKLEDSAMYFCASNPASPEAFFGQGTRLTVV.

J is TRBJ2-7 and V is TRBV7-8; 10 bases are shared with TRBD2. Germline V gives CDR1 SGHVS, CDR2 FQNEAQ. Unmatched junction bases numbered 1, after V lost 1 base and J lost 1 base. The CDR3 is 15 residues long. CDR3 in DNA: TGTGCCAGCAGCTTAGGACTAGCGGGTTCCTACGAGCAGTACTTC. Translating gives CASSLGLAGSYEQYF.

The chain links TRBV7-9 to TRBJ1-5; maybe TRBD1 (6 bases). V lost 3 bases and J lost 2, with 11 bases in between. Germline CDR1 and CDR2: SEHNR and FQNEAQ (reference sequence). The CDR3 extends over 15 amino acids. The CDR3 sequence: CASSLGDIGNQPQHF. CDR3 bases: TGTGCCAGCAGCTTGGGGGACATCGGCAATCAGCCCCAGCATTTT.

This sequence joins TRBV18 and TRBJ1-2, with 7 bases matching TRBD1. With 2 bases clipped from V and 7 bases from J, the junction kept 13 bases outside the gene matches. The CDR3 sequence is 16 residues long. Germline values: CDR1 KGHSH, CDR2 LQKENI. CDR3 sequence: CASSPVGQTGRFGYTF. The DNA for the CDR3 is TGTGCCAGCTCACCAGTGGGGCAGACAGGGAGGTTTGGCTACACCTTC.

CDR3 nucleotide sequence: TGTGCCAGCAGTGACTTGGGGTTCGAGCAGTTCTTC. Its protein is CASSDLGFEQFF. The V and J genes are TRBV6-1 and TRBJ2-1; D remains ambiguous. From germline, CDR1 is MNHNS and CDR2 SASEGT. Trimming stripped 3 bases from V and 10 bases from J, with 10 bases between. The CDR3 extends over 12 amino acids.

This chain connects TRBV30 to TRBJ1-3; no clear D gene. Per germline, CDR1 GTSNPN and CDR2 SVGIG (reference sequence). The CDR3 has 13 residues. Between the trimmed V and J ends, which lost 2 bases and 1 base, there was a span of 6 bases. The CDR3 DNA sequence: TGTGCCTGGAGTTTCGCGTCTGGAAACACCATATATTTT. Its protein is CAWSFASGNTIYF.

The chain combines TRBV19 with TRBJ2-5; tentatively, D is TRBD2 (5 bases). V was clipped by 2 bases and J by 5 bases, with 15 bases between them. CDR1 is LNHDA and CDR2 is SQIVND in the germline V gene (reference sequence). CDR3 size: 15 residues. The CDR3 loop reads CASSIMASSGETQYF. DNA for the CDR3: TGTGCCAGTAGTATAATGGCTAGCTCGGGGGAGACCCAGTACTTC.